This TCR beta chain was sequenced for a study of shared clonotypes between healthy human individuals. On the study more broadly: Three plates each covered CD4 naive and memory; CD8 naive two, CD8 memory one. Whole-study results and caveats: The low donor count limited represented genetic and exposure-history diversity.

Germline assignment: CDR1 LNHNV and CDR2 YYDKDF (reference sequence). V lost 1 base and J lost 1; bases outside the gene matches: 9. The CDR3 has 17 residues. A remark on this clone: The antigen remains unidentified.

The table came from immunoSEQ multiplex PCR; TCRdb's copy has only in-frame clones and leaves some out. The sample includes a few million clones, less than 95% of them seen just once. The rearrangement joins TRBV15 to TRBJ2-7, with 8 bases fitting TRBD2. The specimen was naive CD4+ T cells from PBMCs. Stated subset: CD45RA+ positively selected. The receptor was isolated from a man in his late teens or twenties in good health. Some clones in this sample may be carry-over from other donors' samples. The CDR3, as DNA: TGTGCCACCAGCAGAGGGGCTAGCGGGTACCTTTCCTACGAGCAGTACTTC. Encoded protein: CATSRGASGYLSYEQYF.